Listed here is a single T cell receptor (beta chain). The data stem from a study of shared clonotypes between healthy human individuals. The CDR3 is 11 residues long. Per germline, CDR1 MDHEN and CDR2 SYDVKM. Trimming stripped 0 bases from V and 6 bases from J, with 1 base between. Sequencing used immunoSEQ multiplex PCR; TCRdb keeps in-frame clones, though not all of them. The data contain approximately 1.5 million clones, 95% to 99% of them singletons. This clonotype was sampled from a man between 25 and 39 years old in good health. The specimen was naive CD4+ T cells sorted from blood. As to subset: CD45RA+ positively selected. This chain joins TRBV28 and TRBJ2-3; D is uncertain. CDR3 bases: TGTGCCAGCAGTTTATGGGATACGCAGTATTTT. The encoded protein is CASSLWDTQYF.